These T cell receptor beta chains were read from a single sample in a study of blood T cells in healthy people across ages. TCRdb analysed the 5' RACE reads with MiXCR anew, one entry per CDR3 protein. Seen here are 1.5 million to 2 million distinct CDR3 sequences, around half observed once, and the top ten hold around 2.1%. Sequencing was done on a sample of blood. The receptors were gathered from a woman in her thirties or forties in good health. The CDR3 runs from the conserved cysteine through the conserved F or W. The D gene is left open where the match is weak. Some rows mark clone size as missing; the rest say once, few, many or name a class of expanded clone.

TGTGCCAGCAGTACAGCGTATAGCAATCAGCCCCAGCATTTT CASSTAYSNQPQHF TRBV12-3/TRBV12-4 14 . . TRBJ1-5
TGTGCCAGCATCTTATGGGAGAGCTCCTATAATTCACCCCTCCACTTT CASILWESSYNSPLHF TRBV7-4 16 . . TRBJ1-6
TGCAGCGTTGATCCAAGTAGCACAGATACGCAGTATTTT CSVDPSSTDTQYF TRBV29-1 13 . . TRBJ2-3
TGTGCCAGCAGCTTGTCTTGGGGGCTCGGTAGTGAAAAACTGTTTTTT CASSLSWGLGSEKLFF TRBV5-6 16 . . TRBJ1-4
TGTGCCAGCAGTTACTCAGGGGGCCCAATGAACACTGAAGCTTTCTTT CASSYSGGPMNTEAFF TRBV6-6 16 . TRBD1 TRBJ1-1
TGTGCCAGCAGGCCGGGACAGGATATCTACGAGCAGTACTTC CASRPGQDIYEQYF TRBV27 14 . TRBD1 TRBJ2-7
TGCAGCGTGGGGGGTTTAGGGGATACGCAGTATTTT CSVGGLGDTQYF TRBV29-1 12 . . TRBJ2-3
TGTGCCAGCAGCCAAGGGTCTACCACAGATACGCAGTATTTT CASSQGSTTDTQYF TRBV3-1 14 . . TRBJ2-3
TGTGCCAGCAGGCGGGGAGATGAGCAGTTCTTC CASRRGDEQFF TRBV6-6 11 few . TRBJ2-1
TGCGCCAGCAGCCAAGGCTCCGGGGGGGCCGGTTACGAGCAGTACTTC CASSQGSGGAGYEQYF TRBV4-3 16 . TRBD2 TRBJ2-7
TGCAGTGCTACCCTCCGGACTAGATCGGGAAACAATGAGCAGTTCTTC CSATLRTRSGNNEQFF TRBV20-1 16 few TRBD2 TRBJ2-1
TGTGCCAGCAGCTTGGATACAGGGTCTAATGAAAAACTGTTTTTT CASSLDTGSNEKLFF TRBV5-6 15 . . TRBJ1-4
TGCGCCAGCAGCTTGGAAGCAGGGGTGAGGGAGACCCAGTACTTC CASSLEAGVRETQYF TRBV5-1 15 . . TRBJ2-5
TGTGCCAGCAGCCCTTTACAGGGTTCCGTTAACTATGGCTACACCTTC CASSPLQGSVNYGYTF TRBV12-3/TRBV12-4 16 . . TRBJ1-2
TGTGCCAGCAGTTCCCGCGGGGGAAACTACGAGCAGTACTTC CASSSRGGNYEQYF TRBV27 14 . TRBD2 TRBJ2-7
TGTGCCAGTAGTATTGGAAACTCCGGGACTCCCGGGGACAATGAGCAGTTCTTC CASSIGNSGTPGDNEQFF TRBV19 18 . . TRBJ2-1
TGCAGTGCTAGAGATTATAACAGGGGAGGGTCCTACAATGAGCAGTTCTTC CSARDYNRGGSYNEQFF TRBV20-1 17 . . TRBJ2-1
TGTGCCAGCAGCCCACACGGAGCGGAGTGCGAGCAGTACTTC CASSPHGAECEQYF TRBV7-2 14 . . TRBJ2-7
TGTGCCAGCAGTGAGGGGGCCGGGCAGCCCCAGCATTTT CASSEGAGQPQHF TRBV12-3/TRBV12-4 13 few TRBD1 TRBJ1-5
TGTGCCAGCAGTGCCCCTGGACAGAACTATGGCTACACCTTC CASSAPGQNYGYTF TRBV7-2 14 many . TRBJ1-2
TGTGCCAGCACTCAGTCCCCTTACAATGAGCAGTTCTTC CASTQSPYNEQFF TRBV27 13 . . TRBJ2-1
TGTGCCAGCAGTTTACTCGAGAGGCGGGGGGTTAACAATGAGCAGTTCTTC CASSLLERRGVNNEQFF TRBV27 17 . TRBD2 TRBJ2-1
TGCGCCAGCAGCATCGGGGGAGGTTACAATGAGCAGTTCTTC CASSIGGGYNEQFF TRBV4-1 14 . . TRBJ2-1
TGTGCCAGCTCACCAAGATCGGCAGGGTTCACTGAAGCTTTCTTT CASSPRSAGFTEAFF TRBV18 15 once . TRBJ1-1
TGCAGTGCAACCAGCAGAGTCTACAATGAGCAGTTCTTC CSATSRVYNEQFF TRBV20-1 13 . . TRBJ2-1
TGTGCCAGCAGCTGGACAGGGGATGGTCCCGACGAGCAGTACTTC CASSWTGDGPDEQYF TRBV7-9 15 . TRBD1 TRBJ2-7
TGCGCCAGCAGCCCAGGACTAGCGGGGTGGTACTTC CASSPGLAGWYF TRBV5-1 12 . TRBD2 TRBJ2-4
TGTGCCGGCAGTGACTTTGGACTGCCCGCTTACGAGCAGTACTTC CAGSDFGLPAYEQYF TRBV6-2/TRBV6-3 15 . . TRBJ2-7
TGCAGTGCTCCGAACTCCTATAATTCACCCCTCCACTTT CSAPNSYNSPLHF TRBV20-1 13 . . TRBJ1-6
TGTGCCAGCTCCTCCGGGACTAGCGGCCCAGATACGCAGTATTTT CASSSGTSGPDTQYF TRBV2 15 few TRBD2 TRBJ2-3
TGTGCCAGCAGCTTATTGGCTACAAATTCACCCCTCCACTTT CASSLLATNSPLHF TRBV11-1 14 . . TRBJ1-6
TGCGCCAGCAGCCAAGAAGAACTAGCCAAAAACATTCAGTGCTTC CASSQEELAKNIQCF TRBV4-1 15 . . TRBJ2-4
TGTGCCAGCAGCTCACGATGGAATGAGCAGTTCTTC CASSSRWNEQFF TRBV4-2 12 few . TRBJ2-1
TGTGCCAGCAGTGTCGTAGTGGCGGGGGGGCCGGGCTCCTACAATGAGCAGTTCTTC CASSVVVAGGPGSYNEQFF TRBV2 19 . TRBD2 TRBJ2-1
TGTGCCACCAGTGACCCGGGACGGCACTCTGGGGCCAACGTCCTGACTTTC CATSDPGRHSGANVLTF TRBV24-1 17 . . TRBJ2-6
TGTGCCAGCAGCCAATCGGTCAGGGCTACAGATACGCAGTATTTT CASSQSVRATDTQYF TRBV14 15 . . TRBJ2-3
TGTGCCAGCATAATCTCATTGAGAGGGGCAGGCAATGAGCAGTTCTTC CASIISLRGAGNEQFF TRBV6-6 16 . . TRBJ2-1
TGTGCCAGCAGTTACTCAGGGGACAGGGGATCCTACGAGCAGTACTTC CASSYSGDRGSYEQYF TRBV6-5 16 few TRBD1 TRBJ2-7
TGTGCTAGCAGCTTAGCGGGGGGGCATGAGCAGTTCTTC CASSLAGGHEQFF TRBV5-1 13 many TRBD2 TRBJ2-1
TGCAGCGAGGGGGATTACAATGAGCAGTACTTC CSEGDYNEQYF TRBV29-1 11 . . TRBJ2-5